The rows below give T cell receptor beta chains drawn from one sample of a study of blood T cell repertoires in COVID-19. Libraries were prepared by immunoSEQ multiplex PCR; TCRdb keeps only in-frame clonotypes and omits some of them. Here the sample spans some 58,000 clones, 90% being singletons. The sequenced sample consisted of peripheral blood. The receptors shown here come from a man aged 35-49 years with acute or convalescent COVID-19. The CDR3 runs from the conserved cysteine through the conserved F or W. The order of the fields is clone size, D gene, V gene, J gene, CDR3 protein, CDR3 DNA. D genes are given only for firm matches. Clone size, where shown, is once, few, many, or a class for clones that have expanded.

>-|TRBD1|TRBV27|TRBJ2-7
CASSSGTGGTTYEQYF
TGTGCCAGCAGTTCCGGGACAGGGGGCACAACCTACGAGCAGTACTTC
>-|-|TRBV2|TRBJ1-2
CASSSGVYGYTF
TGTGCCAGCAGTTCAGGGGTATATGGCTACACCTTC
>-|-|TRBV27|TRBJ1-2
CASSYGGGDGYTF
TGTGCCAGCAGTTACGGTGGCGGGGACGGCTACACCTTC
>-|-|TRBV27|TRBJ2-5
CASSPIGELETQYF
TGTGCCAGCAGCCCGATCGGGGAGCTTGAGACCCAGTACTTC
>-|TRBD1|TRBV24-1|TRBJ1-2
CATSDPGQANYGYTF
TGTGCCACCAGTGATCCCGGACAGGCTAACTATGGCTACACCTTC
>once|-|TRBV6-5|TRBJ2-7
CASTPLEVASYEQYF
TGTGCCAGCACTCCCCTCGAGGTAGCATCCTACGAGCAGTACTTC
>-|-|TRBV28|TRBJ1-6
CASSSQVHSYNSPLHF
TGTGCCAGCAGTTCACAGGTTCACTCCTATAATTCACCCCTCCACTTT
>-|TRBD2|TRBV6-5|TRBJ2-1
CASKLLAGGGNEQFF
TGTGCCAGCAAGCTACTAGCGGGAGGGGGCAATGAGCAGTTCTTC
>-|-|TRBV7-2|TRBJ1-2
CASSLDSGGVYGYTF
TGTGCCAGCAGCTTAGATTCGGGGGGCGTCTATGGCTACACCTTC
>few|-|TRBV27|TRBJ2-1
CASSLNIAYNEQFF
TGTGCCAGCAGTTTAAACATCGCCTACAATGAGCAGTTCTTC
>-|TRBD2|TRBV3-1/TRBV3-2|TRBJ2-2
CASSQGLARNTGELFF
TGTGCCAGCAGCCAGGGACTAGCGAGGAACACCGGGGAGCTGTTTTTT
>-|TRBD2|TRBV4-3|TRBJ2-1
CASSQLPSGRVDEQFF
TGCGCCAGCAGCCAACTACCTAGCGGGAGGGTGGATGAGCAGTTCTTC
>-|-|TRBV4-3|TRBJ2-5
CASSQLTGNSETQYF
TGCGCCAGCAGCCAACTTACAGGGAATTCAGAGACCCAGTACTTC
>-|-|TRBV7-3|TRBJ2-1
CASSPGSGAGEQFF
TGTGCCAGCAGTCCCGGGTCGGGAGCGGGTGAGCAGTTCTTC
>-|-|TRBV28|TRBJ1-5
CASSPGGQGYSNQPQHF
TGTGCCAGCAGTCCTGGGGGCCAAGGGTATAGCAATCAGCCCCAGCATTTT
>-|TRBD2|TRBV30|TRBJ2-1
CASVAGEWYEQFF
TGTGCCTCCGTAGCGGGAGAGTGGTATGAGCAGTTCTTC
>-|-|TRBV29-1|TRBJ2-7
CSVEEGGQRYEQYF
TGCAGCGTTGAAGAAGGAGGACAGCGGTACGAGCAGTACTTC
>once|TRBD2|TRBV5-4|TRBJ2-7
CASSLGTSGSEQYF
TGTGCCAGCAGCTTGGGGACTAGCGGGAGCGAGCAGTACTTC
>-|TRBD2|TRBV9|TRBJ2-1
CASSVGGGAPYNEQFF
TGTGCCAGCAGCGTAGGGGGAGGGGCCCCCTACAATGAGCAGTTCTTC
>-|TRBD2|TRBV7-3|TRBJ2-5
CASSSSGIQETQYF
TGTGCCAGCAGCTCTAGCGGAATCCAAGAGACCCAGTACTTC
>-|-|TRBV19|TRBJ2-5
CASSIGQNQETQYF
TGTGCCAGTAGTATAGGGCAGAACCAAGAGACCCAGTACTTC
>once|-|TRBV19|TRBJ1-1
CASRLGGNTEAFF
TGTGCCAGTAGATTGGGGGGGAACACTGAAGCTTTCTTT
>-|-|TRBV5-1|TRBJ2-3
CASSLEGADTQYF
TGCGCCAGCAGCCTCGAGGGGGCAGATACGCAGTATTTT
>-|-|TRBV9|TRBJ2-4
CASSPTGNIQYF
TGTGCCAGCAGCCCAACGGGAAACATTCAGTACTTC
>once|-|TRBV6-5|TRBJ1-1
CASSPAGERRTEAFF
TGTGCCAGCAGTCCTGCCGGGGAGAGGAGGACTGAAGCTTTCTTT
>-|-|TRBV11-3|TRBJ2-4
CASSTEVAKNIQYF
TGTGCCAGCAGTACCGAGGTAGCCAAAAACATTCAGTACTTC
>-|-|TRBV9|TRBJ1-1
CASSPRANTEAFF
TGTGCCAGCAGCCCGAGGGCGAACACTGAAGCTTTCTTT
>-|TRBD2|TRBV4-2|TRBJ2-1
CASSQEPSGDSYNEQFF
TGTGCCAGCAGCCAAGAACCTAGCGGGGATTCCTACAATGAGCAGTTCTTC
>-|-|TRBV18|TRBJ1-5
CASSPRGGVNQPQHF
TGTGCCAGCTCACCACGCGGGGGCGTCAATCAGCCCCAGCATTTT
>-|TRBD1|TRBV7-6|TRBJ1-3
CASSSTAGQGGGNTIYF
TGTGCCAGCAGCTCCACAGCCGGACAGGGCGGGGGAAACACCATATATTTT
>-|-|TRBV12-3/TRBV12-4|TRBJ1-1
CASSFGKNTEAFF
TGTGCCAGCAGTTTTGGCAAGAACACTGAAGCTTTCTTT
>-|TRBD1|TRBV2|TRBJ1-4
CASTWTGEATNEKLFF
TGTGCCAGCACCTGGACAGGGGAAGCAACTAATGAAAAACTGTTTTTT
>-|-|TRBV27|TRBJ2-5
CASSLEGASGETQYF
TGTGCCAGCAGTTTGGAGGGGGCATCGGGAGAGACCCAGTACTTC
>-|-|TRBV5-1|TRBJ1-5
CASSPQGDMEPQHF
TGCGCCAGCAGTCCCCAGGGTGACATGGAGCCCCAGCATTTT
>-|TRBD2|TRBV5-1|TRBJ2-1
CASSLGASGGEYNEQFF
TGCGCCAGCAGCTTGGGTGCTAGCGGGGGGGAGTACAATGAGCAGTTCTTC
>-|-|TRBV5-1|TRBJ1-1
CASSQQTSPSEAFF
TGCGCCAGCAGCCAACAAACCTCCCCGTCTGAAGCTTTCTTT
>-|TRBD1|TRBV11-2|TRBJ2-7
CASTPPPGTAYYEQYF
TGTGCCAGCACTCCCCCGCCCGGGACAGCCTACTACGAGCAGTACTTC
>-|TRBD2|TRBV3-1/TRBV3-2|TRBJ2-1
CASSPRVGRAKISRQFF
TGTGCCAGCAGCCCAAGGGTCGGGAGGGCCAAAATCTCTAGGCAGTTCTTC
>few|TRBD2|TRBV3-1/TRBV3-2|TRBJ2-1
CASSQGTSGRTYNEQFF
TGTGCCAGCAGCCAAGGGACTAGCGGGAGGACCTACAATGAGCAGTTCTTC
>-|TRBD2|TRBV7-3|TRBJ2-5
CASSPTGGTQETQYF
TGTGCCAGCAGCCCAACGGGGGGGACCCAAGAGACCCAGTACTTC